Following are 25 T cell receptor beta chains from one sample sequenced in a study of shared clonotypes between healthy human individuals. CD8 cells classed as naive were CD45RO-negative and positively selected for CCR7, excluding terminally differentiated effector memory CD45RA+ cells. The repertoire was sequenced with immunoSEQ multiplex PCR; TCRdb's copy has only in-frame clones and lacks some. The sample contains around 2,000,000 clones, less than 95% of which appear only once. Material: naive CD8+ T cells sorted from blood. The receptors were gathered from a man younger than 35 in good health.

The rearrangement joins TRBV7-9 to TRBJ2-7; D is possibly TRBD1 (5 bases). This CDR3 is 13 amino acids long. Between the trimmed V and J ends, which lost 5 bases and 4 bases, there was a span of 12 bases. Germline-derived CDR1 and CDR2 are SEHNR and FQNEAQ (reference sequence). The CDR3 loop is CASSRYQGYEQYF. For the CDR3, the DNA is TGTGCCAGCAGCCGATACCAGGGATACGAGCAGTACTTC.

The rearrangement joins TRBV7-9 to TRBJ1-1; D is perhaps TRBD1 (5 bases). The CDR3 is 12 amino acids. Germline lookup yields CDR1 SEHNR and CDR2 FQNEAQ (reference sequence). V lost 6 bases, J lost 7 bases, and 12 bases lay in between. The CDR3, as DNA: TGTGCCAGCAGTCTTATAGGGGATGAAGCTTTCTTT. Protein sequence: CASSLIGDEAFF. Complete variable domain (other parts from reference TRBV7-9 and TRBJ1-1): DTGVSQNPRHKITKRGQNVTFRCDPISEHNRLYWYRQTLGQGPEFLTYFQNEAQLEKSRLLSDRFSAERPKGSFSTLEIQRTEQGDSAMYLCASSLIGDEAFFGQGTRLTVV.

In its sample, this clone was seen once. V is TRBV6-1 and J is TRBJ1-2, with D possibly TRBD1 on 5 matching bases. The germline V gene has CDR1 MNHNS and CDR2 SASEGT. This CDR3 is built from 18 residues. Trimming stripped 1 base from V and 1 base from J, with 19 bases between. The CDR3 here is CASSEGEVSDRDNYGYTF. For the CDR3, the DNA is TGTGCCAGCAGTGAAGGGGAAGTGAGCGACAGAGATAACTATGGCTACACCTTC.

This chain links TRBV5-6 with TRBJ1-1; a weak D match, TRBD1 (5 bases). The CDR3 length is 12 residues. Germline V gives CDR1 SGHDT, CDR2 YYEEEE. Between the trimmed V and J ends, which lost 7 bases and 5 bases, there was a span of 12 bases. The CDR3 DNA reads TGTGCCAGCGGGGTGGGGGGAACTGAAGCTTTCTTT. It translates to CASGVGGTEAFF.

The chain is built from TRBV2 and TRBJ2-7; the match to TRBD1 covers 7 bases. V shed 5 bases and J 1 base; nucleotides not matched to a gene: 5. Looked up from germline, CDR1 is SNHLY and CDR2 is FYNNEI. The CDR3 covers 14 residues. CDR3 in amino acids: CASSSGTDSYEQYF. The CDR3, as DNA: TGTGCCAGCAGTTCCGGGACAGATTCCTACGAGCAGTACTTC.

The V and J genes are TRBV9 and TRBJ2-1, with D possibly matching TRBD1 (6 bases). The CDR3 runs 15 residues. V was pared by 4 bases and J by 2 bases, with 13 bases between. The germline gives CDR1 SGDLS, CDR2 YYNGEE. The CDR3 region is CASSPKGVAYNEQFF. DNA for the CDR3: TGTGCCAGCAGCCCGAAGGGGGTAGCCTACAATGAGCAGTTCTTC.

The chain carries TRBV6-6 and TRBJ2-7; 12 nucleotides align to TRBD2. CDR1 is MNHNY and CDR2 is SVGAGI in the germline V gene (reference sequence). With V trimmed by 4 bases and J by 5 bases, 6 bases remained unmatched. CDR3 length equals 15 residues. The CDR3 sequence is CASSSRLAGVHEQYF. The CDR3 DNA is TGTGCCAGCAGTTCCAGACTAGCGGGAGTCCACGAGCAGTACTTC.

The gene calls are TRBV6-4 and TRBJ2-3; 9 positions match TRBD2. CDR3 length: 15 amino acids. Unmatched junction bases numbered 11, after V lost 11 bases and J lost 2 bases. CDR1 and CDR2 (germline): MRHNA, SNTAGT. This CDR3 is CAGGRKREVTDTQYF. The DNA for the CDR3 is TGTGCCGGGGGGCGTAAGCGGGAGGTCACAGATACGCAGTATTTT.

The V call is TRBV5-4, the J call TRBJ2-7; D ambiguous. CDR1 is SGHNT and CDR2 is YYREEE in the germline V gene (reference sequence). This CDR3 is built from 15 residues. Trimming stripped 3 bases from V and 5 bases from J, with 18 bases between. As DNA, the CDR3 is TGTGCCAGCAGCTCACCCACCCTCCTGGCCGACGAGCAGTACTTC. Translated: CASSSPTLLADEQYF.

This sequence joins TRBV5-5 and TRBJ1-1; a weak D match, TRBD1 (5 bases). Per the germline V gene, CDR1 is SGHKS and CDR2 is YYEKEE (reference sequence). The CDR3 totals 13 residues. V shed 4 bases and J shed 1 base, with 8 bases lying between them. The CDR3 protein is CASSQGTNTEAFF. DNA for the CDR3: TGTGCCAGCAGCCAGGGAACGAACACTGAAGCTTTCTTT.

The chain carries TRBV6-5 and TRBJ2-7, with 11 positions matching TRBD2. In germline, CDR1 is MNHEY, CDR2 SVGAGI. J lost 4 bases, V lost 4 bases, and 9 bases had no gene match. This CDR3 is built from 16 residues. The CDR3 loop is CASSSSSGGIIYEQYF. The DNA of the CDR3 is TGTGCCAGCAGTTCCTCTAGCGGGGGGATTATTTACGAGCAGTACTTC.

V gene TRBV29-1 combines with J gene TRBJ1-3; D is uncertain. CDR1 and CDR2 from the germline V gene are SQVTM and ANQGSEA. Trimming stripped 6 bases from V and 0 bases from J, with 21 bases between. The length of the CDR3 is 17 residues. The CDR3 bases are TGCAGCGTAAGAAGGGTGGCCGGCGGGTACTCTGGAAACACCATATATTTT. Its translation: CSVRRVAGGYSGNTIYF.

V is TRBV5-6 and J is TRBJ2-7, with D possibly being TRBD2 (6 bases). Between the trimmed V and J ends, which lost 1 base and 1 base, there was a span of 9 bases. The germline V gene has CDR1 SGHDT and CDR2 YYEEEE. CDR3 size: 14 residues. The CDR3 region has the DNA TGTGCCAGCAGCTTGTACGGGGGATCCTACGAGCAGTACTTC. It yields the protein CASSLYGGSYEQYF.

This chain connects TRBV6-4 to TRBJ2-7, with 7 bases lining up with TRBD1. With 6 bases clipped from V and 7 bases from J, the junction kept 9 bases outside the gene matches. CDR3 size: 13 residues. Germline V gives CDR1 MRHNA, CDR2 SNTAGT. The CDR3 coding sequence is TGTGCCAGCAGATACGGACAGGACAAAGAGCAGTACTTC. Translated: CASRYGQDKEQYF.

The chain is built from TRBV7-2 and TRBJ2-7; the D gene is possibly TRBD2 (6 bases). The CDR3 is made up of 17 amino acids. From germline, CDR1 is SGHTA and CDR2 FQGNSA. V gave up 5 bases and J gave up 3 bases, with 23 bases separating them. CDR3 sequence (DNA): TGTGCCAGCAGCCAGGAAGCTTTCCGGGAGAGCTTCTACGAGCAGTACTTC. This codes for CASSQEAFRESFYEQYF.

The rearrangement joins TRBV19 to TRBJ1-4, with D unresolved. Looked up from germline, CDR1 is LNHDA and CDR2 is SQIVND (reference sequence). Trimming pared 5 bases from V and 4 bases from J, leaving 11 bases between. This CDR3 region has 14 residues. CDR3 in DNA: TGTGCCAGTAGTGGGTTGGGGAGTAATGAAAAACTGTTTTTT. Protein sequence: CASSGLGSNEKLFF.

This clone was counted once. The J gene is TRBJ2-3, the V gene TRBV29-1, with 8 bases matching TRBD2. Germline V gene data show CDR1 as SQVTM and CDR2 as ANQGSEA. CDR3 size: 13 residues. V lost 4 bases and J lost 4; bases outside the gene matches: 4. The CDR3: CSVAAGVPDTQYF. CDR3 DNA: TGCAGCGTTGCAGCGGGAGTTCCAGATACGCAGTATTTT.

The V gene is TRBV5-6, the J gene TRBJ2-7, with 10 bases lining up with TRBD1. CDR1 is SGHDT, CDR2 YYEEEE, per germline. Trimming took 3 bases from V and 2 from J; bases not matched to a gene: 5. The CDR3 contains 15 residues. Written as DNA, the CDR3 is TGTGCCAGCAGCTACCGGGACAGGGGCCCCTACGAGCAGTACTTC. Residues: CASSYRDRGPYEQYF.

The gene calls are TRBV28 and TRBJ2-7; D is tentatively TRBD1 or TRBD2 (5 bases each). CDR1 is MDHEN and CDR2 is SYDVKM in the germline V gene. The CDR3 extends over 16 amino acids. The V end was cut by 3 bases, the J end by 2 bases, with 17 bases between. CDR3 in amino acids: CASSFGQGVLAYEQYF. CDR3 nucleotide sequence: TGTGCCAGCAGTTTCGGTCAGGGAGTTTTAGCCTACGAGCAGTACTTC.

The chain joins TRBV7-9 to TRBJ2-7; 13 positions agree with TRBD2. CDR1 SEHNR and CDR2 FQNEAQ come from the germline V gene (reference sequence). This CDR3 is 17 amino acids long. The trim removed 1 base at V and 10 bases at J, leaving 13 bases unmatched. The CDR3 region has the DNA TGTGCCAGCAGCTTAGGGGGTACGGGGACTAGCGGGACCCACCAGTACTTC. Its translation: CASSLGGTGTSGTHQYF.

CDR3 in DNA: TGTGCCAGCAGCCACGACAGGGGGCCGGACACTGAAGCTTTCTTT. Its protein product is CASSHDRGPDTEAFF. The V call is TRBV5-4, the J call TRBJ1-1; 10 bases align to TRBD1. CDR1 is SGHNT and CDR2 is YYREEE in the germline V gene (reference sequence). The length of the CDR3 is 15 residues. J was trimmed by 3 bases and V by 4 bases; bases with no gene match: 6.

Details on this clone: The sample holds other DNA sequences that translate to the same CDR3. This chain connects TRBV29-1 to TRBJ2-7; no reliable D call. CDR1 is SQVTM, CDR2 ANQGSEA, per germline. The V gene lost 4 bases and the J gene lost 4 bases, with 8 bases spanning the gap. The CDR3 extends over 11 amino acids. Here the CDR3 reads CSVGESYEQYF. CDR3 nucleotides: TGCAGCGTTGGGGAATCTTACGAGCAGTACTTC.

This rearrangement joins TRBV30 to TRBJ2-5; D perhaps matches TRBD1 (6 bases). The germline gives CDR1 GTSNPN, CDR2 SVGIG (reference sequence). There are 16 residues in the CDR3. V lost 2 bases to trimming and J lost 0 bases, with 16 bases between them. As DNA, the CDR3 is TGTGCCTGGAGTCGAGAAGACAGGCGGTACCAAGAGACCCAGTACTTC. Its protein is CAWSREDRRYQETQYF.

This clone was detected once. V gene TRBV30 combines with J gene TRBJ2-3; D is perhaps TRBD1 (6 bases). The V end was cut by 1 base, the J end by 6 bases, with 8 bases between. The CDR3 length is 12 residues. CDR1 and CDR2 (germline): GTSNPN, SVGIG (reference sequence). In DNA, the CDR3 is TGTGCCTGGAGTGGACAGGTGGATACGCAGTATTTT. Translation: CAWSGQVDTQYF.

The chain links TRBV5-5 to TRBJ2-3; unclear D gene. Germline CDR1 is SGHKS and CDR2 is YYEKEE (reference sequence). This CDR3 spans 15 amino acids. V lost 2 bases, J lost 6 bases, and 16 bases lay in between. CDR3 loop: CASSFELLRWDTQYF. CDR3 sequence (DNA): TGTGCCAGCAGCTTCGAACTTCTGAGGTGGGATACGCAGTATTTT.